The rows below give T cell receptor beta chains drawn from one sample of a study of blood T cells in healthy people across ages. TCRdb recomputed calls from the 5' RACE reads with MiXCR, one row per CDR3 protein. Of about 750,000 distinct CDR3 sequences in the sample, roughly 50% were seen once. The sequenced sample consisted of blood. The receptors were gathered from a man older than 75 in good health. CDR3s include the opening cysteine and the closing phenylalanine or tryptophan. A D gene is named only where the DNA matches it firmly. Clone size is stated in some rows and not others, as once, few, many or a class when expanded.

cdr3_aa: CASTIPGSHNEQYF
cdr3_nt: TGTGCCAGCACTATACCCGGGTCCCACAATGAGCAGTACTTC
clone_size: -
v_call: TRBV28
j_call: TRBJ2-5
cdr3_length: 14
d_call: -

cdr3_aa: CASSKGLAEITDTQYF
cdr3_nt: TGTGCCAGCAGTAAGGGACTAGCGGAGATCACAGATACGCAGTATTTT
clone_size: few
v_call: TRBV2
j_call: TRBJ2-3
cdr3_length: 16
d_call: TRBD2

cdr3_aa: CSAHGHNEQFF
cdr3_nt: TGCAGTGCTCACGGACACAATGAGCAGTTCTTC
clone_size: few
v_call: TRBV20-1
j_call: TRBJ2-1
cdr3_length: 11
d_call: -

cdr3_aa: CASTKFISNQPQHF
cdr3_nt: TGTGCCAGCACCAAATTCATTAGTAATCAGCCCCAGCATTTT
clone_size: -
v_call: TRBV6-2/TRBV6-3
j_call: TRBJ1-5
cdr3_length: 14
d_call: -

cdr3_aa: CAIRGTSGSSYNEHEQFF
cdr3_nt: TGTGCCATCAGGGGGACTAGCGGGAGCTCCTACAATGAGCATGAGCAGTTCTTC
clone_size: few
v_call: TRBV10-3
j_call: TRBJ2-1
cdr3_length: 18
d_call: TRBD2

cdr3_aa: CASSPQPQNYGYTF
cdr3_nt: TGTGCCAGCAGCCCTCAGCCTCAGAACTATGGCTACACCTTC
clone_size: -
v_call: TRBV7-2
j_call: TRBJ1-2
cdr3_length: 14
d_call: -

cdr3_aa: CASSLTGSYRYAYF
cdr3_nt: TGTGCCAGCAGTCTGACAGGGTCGTACAGATACGCGTATTTT
clone_size: -
v_call: TRBV12-3/TRBV12-4
j_call: TRBJ2-3
cdr3_length: 14
d_call: TRBD1

cdr3_aa: CASSQDAAGGPGASYEQYF
cdr3_nt: TGTGCCAGCAGCCAAGATGCAGCGGGAGGGCCGGGGGCCTCCTACGAGCAGTACTTC
clone_size: few
v_call: TRBV4-2
j_call: TRBJ2-7
cdr3_length: 19
d_call: TRBD2

cdr3_aa: CAISDPGQKSSGANVLTF
cdr3_nt: TGTGCCATCAGTGACCCGGGACAAAAAAGCTCTGGGGCCAACGTCCTGACTTTC
clone_size: -
v_call: TRBV10-3
j_call: TRBJ2-6
cdr3_length: 18
d_call: -

cdr3_aa: CASSEYVAYEQYF
cdr3_nt: TGTGCCAGCAGTGAATATGTGGCGTACGAGCAGTACTTC
clone_size: -
v_call: TRBV25-1
j_call: TRBJ2-7
cdr3_length: 13
d_call: -

cdr3_aa: CSVASGGGSEQFF
cdr3_nt: TGCAGCGTGGCTTCCGGGGGGGGGAGTGAGCAGTTCTTC
clone_size: -
v_call: TRBV29-1
j_call: TRBJ2-1
cdr3_length: 13
d_call: TRBD2

cdr3_aa: CVSSNRLAGDRYAYF
cdr3_nt: TGTGTCAGCAGCAACCGACTAGCGGGAGACAGATACGCGTATTTT
clone_size: -
v_call: TRBV7-2
j_call: TRBJ2-3
cdr3_length: 15
d_call: TRBD2

cdr3_aa: CSVVGNEKLFF
cdr3_nt: TGCAGCGTTGTTGGGAATGAAAAACTGTTTTTT
clone_size: many
v_call: TRBV29-1
j_call: TRBJ1-4
cdr3_length: 11
d_call: -

cdr3_aa: CASSYAGIYEQYF
cdr3_nt: TGTGCCAGCAGTTACGCCGGGATCTACGAGCAGTACTTC
clone_size: -
v_call: TRBV6-5
j_call: TRBJ2-7
cdr3_length: 13
d_call: -

cdr3_aa: CAGSLVAGGQDTQYF
cdr3_nt: TGTGCCGGCAGCTTAGTTGCGGGAGGACAAGATACGCAGTATTTT
clone_size: -
v_call: TRBV7-2
j_call: TRBJ2-3
cdr3_length: 15
d_call: TRBD2

cdr3_aa: CASSLERTSFGGEQFF
cdr3_nt: TGTGCCAGCAGCTTAGAAAGGACTAGCTTCGGCGGTGAGCAGTTCTTC
clone_size: -
v_call: TRBV11-3
j_call: TRBJ2-1
cdr3_length: 16
d_call: TRBD2

cdr3_aa: CASHPRGMTRDTQYF
cdr3_nt: TGTGCCAGTCATCCTAGGGGAATGACGAGGGATACGCAGTATTTT
clone_size: -
v_call: TRBV19
j_call: TRBJ2-3
cdr3_length: 15
d_call: -

cdr3_aa: CASSLYHPTLLDTQYF
cdr3_nt: TGTGCCAGCAGCTTATACCACCCAACGCTATTAGATACGCAGTATTTT
clone_size: -
v_call: TRBV7-2
j_call: TRBJ2-3
cdr3_length: 16
d_call: -

cdr3_aa: CSARDPRGLAGDVDTQYF
cdr3_nt: TGCAGTGCTAGAGATCCCCGAGGACTAGCGGGAGACGTAGATACGCAGTATTTT
clone_size: few
v_call: TRBV20-1
j_call: TRBJ2-3
cdr3_length: 18
d_call: TRBD2

cdr3_aa: CASSLSGETQYF
cdr3_nt: TGTGCCAGCAGTTTAAGCGGGGAGACCCAGTACTTC
clone_size: many
v_call: TRBV27
j_call: TRBJ2-5
cdr3_length: 12
d_call: -

cdr3_aa: CASSLGWKSGNEKLFF
cdr3_nt: TGTGCCAGCAGCTTAGGATGGAAGTCCGGCAATGAAAAACTGTTTTTT
clone_size: few
v_call: TRBV11-2
j_call: TRBJ1-4
cdr3_length: 16
d_call: -

cdr3_aa: CASSESMGGRGYTF
cdr3_nt: TGCGCCAGCAGTGAGTCCATGGGGGGTCGTGGCTACACCTTC
clone_size: few
v_call: TRBV10-2
j_call: TRBJ1-2
cdr3_length: 14
d_call: -

cdr3_aa: CASSEFGTGTSGANVLTF
cdr3_nt: TGTGCCAGCAGTGAATTTGGGACAGGAACCTCTGGGGCCAACGTCCTGACTTTC
clone_size: many
v_call: TRBV25-1
j_call: TRBJ2-6
cdr3_length: 18
d_call: TRBD1

cdr3_aa: CASSQGQGMNTEAFF
cdr3_nt: TGTGCCAGCTCCCAAGGACAGGGTATGAACACTGAAGCTTTCTTT
clone_size: -
v_call: TRBV18
j_call: TRBJ1-1
cdr3_length: 15
d_call: TRBD1

cdr3_aa: CASTLNRTGWTYEQYF
cdr3_nt: TGTGCCAGCACCCTAAACCGGACAGGGTGGACCTACGAGCAGTACTTC
clone_size: few
v_call: TRBV25-1
j_call: TRBJ2-7
cdr3_length: 16
d_call: TRBD1

cdr3_aa: CASSLNTANEQFF
cdr3_nt: TGTGCCAGCAGCCTAAATACAGCCAATGAGCAGTTCTTC
clone_size: -
v_call: TRBV13
j_call: TRBJ2-1
cdr3_length: 13
d_call: -

cdr3_aa: CASSHPGGVTDPLYEQYF
cdr3_nt: TGCGCCAGCAGCCACCCGGGGGGAGTGACGGATCCCCTCTACGAGCAGTACTTC
clone_size: -
v_call: TRBV4-1
j_call: TRBJ2-7
cdr3_length: 18
d_call: TRBD2

cdr3_aa: CASSLYGLENNEQFF
cdr3_nt: TGTGCCAGCAGTTTATATGGACTGGAAAACAATGAGCAGTTCTTC
clone_size: -
v_call: TRBV27
j_call: TRBJ2-1
cdr3_length: 15
d_call: -

cdr3_aa: CASRHSGSGDIQYF
cdr3_nt: TGTGCCAGCAGGCATAGCGGGAGCGGAGACATTCAGTACTTC
clone_size: -
v_call: TRBV28
j_call: TRBJ2-4
cdr3_length: 14
d_call: TRBD2

cdr3_aa: CASSSYPIGQISNTEAFF
cdr3_nt: TGCGCCAGCAGCTCCTACCCCATAGGCCAGATCTCGAACACTGAAGCTTTCTTT
clone_size: -
v_call: TRBV5-1
j_call: TRBJ1-1
cdr3_length: 18
d_call: -

cdr3_aa: CASSSSGTGAYGYTF
cdr3_nt: TGTGCCAGCAGCTCCTCCGGGACAGGGGCTTATGGCTACACCTTC
clone_size: -
v_call: TRBV5-5
j_call: TRBJ1-2
cdr3_length: 15
d_call: TRBD1

cdr3_aa: CASSLRVSGNTGELFF
cdr3_nt: TGTGCCAGCAGCTTGAGGGTCTCCGGTAACACCGGGGAGCTGTTTTTT
clone_size: -
v_call: TRBV5-6
j_call: TRBJ2-2
cdr3_length: 16
d_call: -

cdr3_aa: CSVVQWNEKLFF
cdr3_nt: TGCAGCGTTGTCCAGTGGAATGAAAAACTGTTTTTT
clone_size: -
v_call: TRBV29-1
j_call: TRBJ1-4
cdr3_length: 12
d_call: -

cdr3_aa: CASSNWGEETQYF
cdr3_nt: TGTGCCAGCAGTAATTGGGGGGAAGAGACCCAGTACTTC
clone_size: -
v_call: TRBV12-3/TRBV12-4
j_call: TRBJ2-5
cdr3_length: 13
d_call: -

cdr3_aa: CASSGLPWGRSYEQYF
cdr3_nt: TGCGCCAGCAGTGGCCTCCCTTGGGGGAGATCCTACGAGCAGTACTTC
clone_size: few
v_call: TRBV10-2
j_call: TRBJ2-7
cdr3_length: 16
d_call: -

cdr3_aa: CAGSLEGLGGETQYF
cdr3_nt: TGTGCCGGCAGCTTAGAGGGACTAGGGGGAGAGACCCAGTACTTC
clone_size: -
v_call: TRBV11-2
j_call: TRBJ2-5
cdr3_length: 15
d_call: TRBD2

cdr3_aa: CASSYGIPVGSYEQFF
cdr3_nt: TGTGCCAGCAGTTACGGAATCCCGGTAGGATCCTACGAGCAGTTCTTC
clone_size: -
v_call: TRBV6-6
j_call: TRBJ2-1
cdr3_length: 16
d_call: -

cdr3_aa: CASTIDQYTEAFF
cdr3_nt: TGTGCCAGCACCATCGATCAGTACACTGAAGCTTTCTTT
clone_size: -
v_call: TRBV6-2/TRBV6-3
j_call: TRBJ1-1
cdr3_length: 13
d_call: -

cdr3_aa: CASSHGTSGRMGDTQYF
cdr3_nt: TGCGCCAGCAGCCACGGGACTAGCGGGAGAATGGGAGATACGCAGTATTTT
clone_size: -
v_call: TRBV5-1
j_call: TRBJ2-3
cdr3_length: 17
d_call: TRBD2

cdr3_aa: CSASRRTSGGTYEQYF
cdr3_nt: TGCAGTGCTAGCCGGAGGACTAGCGGGGGAACCTACGAGCAGTACTTC
clone_size: -
v_call: TRBV20-1
j_call: TRBJ2-7
cdr3_length: 16
d_call: TRBD2

cdr3_aa: CASSPSGLGDGELFF
cdr3_nt: TGCGCCAGCAGCCCCTCGGGCCTAGGTGACGGGGAGCTGTTTTTT
clone_size: -
v_call: TRBV5-1
j_call: TRBJ2-2
cdr3_length: 15
d_call: -

cdr3_aa: CASRKSRGDQETQYF
cdr3_nt: TGTGCCAGCAGGAAGAGTAGAGGGGACCAAGAGACCCAGTACTTC
clone_size: -
v_call: TRBV6-6
j_call: TRBJ2-5
cdr3_length: 15
d_call: -

cdr3_aa: CASSHRALGHQHF
cdr3_nt: TGTGCCAGCAGTCACCGGGCCCTAGGCCACCAGCATTTT
clone_size: -
v_call: TRBV12-3/TRBV12-4
j_call: TRBJ1-5
cdr3_length: 13
d_call: -